The entry below describes one T cell receptor (beta chain). Produced via immunoSEQ multiplex PCR; TCRdb's table is partial and in-frame only. Found here are around 70,000 clones, approximately 90% of them singletons; the top ten hold 3.1%. The sample originates from a study of cytotoxic CD8 clonotypes in ibrutinib-treated CLL. The V gene's germline CDR1 is SGHRS and CDR2 YFSETQ. The CDR3 totals 16 residues. The junction had 12 bases not matched to a gene; V was cut back by 2 bases and J by 4 bases. This sample comprised PBMCs, obtained after 12 months of ibrutinib treatment. The genes are TRBV5-1 and TRBJ2-7; 7 nucleotides align to TRBD2. This clonotype was obtained from a human donor with chronic lymphocytic leukemia. CDR3 nucleotide sequence: TGCGCCAGCAGCTTCTATATGGGCGGGAGTTCATACGAGCAGTACTTC. Translated: CASSFYMGGSSYEQYF.